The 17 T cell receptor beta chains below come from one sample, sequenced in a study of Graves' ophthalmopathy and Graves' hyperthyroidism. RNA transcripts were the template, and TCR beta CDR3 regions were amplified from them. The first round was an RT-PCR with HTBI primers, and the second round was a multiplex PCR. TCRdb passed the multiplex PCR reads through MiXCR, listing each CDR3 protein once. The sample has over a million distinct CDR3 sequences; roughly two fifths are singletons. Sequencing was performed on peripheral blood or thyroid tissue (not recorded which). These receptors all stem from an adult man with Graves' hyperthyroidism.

The CDR3 DNA is TGCAGCGTCGGCGGGACGGTCGAGCAGTACTTC. It translates to CSVGGTVEQYF. The rearrangement joins TRBV29-1 to TRBJ2-5, with D perhaps matching TRBD2 (6 bases). The end of the DNA is better explained by TRBJ2-7, so the J call may be wrong. CDR1 is SQVTM, CDR2 ANQGSEA, per germline. The length of the CDR3 is 11 residues.

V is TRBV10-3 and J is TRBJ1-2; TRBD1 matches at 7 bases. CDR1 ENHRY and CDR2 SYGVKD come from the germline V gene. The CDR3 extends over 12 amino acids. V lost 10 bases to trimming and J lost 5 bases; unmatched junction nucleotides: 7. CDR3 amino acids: CASNQGEYGYTF. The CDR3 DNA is TGTGCCAGCAATCAGGGGGAGTATGGCTACACCTTC.

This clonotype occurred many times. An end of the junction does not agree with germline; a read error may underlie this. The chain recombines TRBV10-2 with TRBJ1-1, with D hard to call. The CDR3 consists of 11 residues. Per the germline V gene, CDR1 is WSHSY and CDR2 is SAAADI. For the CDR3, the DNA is TGTGCCAGCAGTGTTGGAACTGAAGCTTTCTTT. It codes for CASSVGTEAFF.

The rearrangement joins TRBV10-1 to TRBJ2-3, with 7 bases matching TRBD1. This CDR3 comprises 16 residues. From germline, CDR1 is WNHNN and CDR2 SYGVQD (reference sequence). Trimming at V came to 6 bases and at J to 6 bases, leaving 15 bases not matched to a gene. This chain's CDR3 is CASSSSGTVQADTQYF. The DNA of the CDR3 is TGCGCCAGCAGCAGCTCTGGGACAGTTCAAGCGGATACGCAGTATTTT.

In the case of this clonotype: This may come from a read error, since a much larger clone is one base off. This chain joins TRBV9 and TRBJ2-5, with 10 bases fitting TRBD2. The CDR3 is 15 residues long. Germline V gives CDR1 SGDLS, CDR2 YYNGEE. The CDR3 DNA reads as TGTGCCAGCAGCCTCCTCAGCGGGGGGGATGAGACCCACTACTTC. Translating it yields CASSLLSGGDETHYF. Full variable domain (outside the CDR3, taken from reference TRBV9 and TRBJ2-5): DSGVTQTPKHLITATGQRVTLRCSPRSGDLSVYWYQQSLDQGLQFLIQYYNGEERAKGNILERFSAQQFPDLHSELNLSSLELGDSALYFCASSLLSGGDETHYFGPGTRLLVL.

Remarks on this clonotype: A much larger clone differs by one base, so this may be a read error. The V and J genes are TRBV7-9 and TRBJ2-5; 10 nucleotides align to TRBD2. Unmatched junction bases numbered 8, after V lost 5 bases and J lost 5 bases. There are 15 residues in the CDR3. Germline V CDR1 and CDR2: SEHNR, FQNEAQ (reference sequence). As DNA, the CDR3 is TGTGCCAGCAGCCCCCAGACTAGCGGGTTGGAGACCCAGTACTTC. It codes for CASSPQTSGLETQYF.

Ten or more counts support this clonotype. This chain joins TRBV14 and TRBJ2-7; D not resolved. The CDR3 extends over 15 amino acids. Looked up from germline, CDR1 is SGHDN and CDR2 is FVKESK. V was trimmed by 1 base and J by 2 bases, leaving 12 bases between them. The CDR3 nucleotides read TGTGCCAGCAGCCAAGTAGGGCATGATCCCTACGAGCAGTACTTC. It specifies CASSQVGHDPYEQYF.

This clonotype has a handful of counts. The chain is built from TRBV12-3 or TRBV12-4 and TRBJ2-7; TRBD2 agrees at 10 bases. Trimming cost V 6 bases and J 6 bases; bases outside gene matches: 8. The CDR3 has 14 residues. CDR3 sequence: CASRGIAGGSEQYF. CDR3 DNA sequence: TGTGCCAGCAGGGGTATAGCGGGAGGTAGCGAGCAGTACTTC.

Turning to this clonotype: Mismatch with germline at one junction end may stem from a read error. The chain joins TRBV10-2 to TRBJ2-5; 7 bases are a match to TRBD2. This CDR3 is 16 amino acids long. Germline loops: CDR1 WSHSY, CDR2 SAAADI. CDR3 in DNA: TGTGCCAGCAGTATCCTTCCAAGGGACTACCAAGAGGCCCAGTACTTC. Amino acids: CASSILPRDYQEAQYF.

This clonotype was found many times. In DNA form, the CDR3 reads TGTGCCAGCAGCTTGTCCATGGGCTATGGCTACACCTTC. Translated: CASSLSMGYGYTF. The chain couples TRBV5-8 to TRBJ1-2; D remains ambiguous. Germline V gene sequence: CDR1 SGHTS, CDR2 YDEGEE. V lost 1 base and J 4 bases, leaving 8 bases between the germline ends. CDR3 size: 13 residues. The variable domain in full, with the rest retrieved from reference TRBV5-8 and TRBJ1-2, is EAGVTQSPTHLIKTRGQQATLRCSPISGHTSVYWYQQALGLGLQFLLWYDEGEERNRGNFPPRFSGRQFPNYSSELNVNALELEDSALYLCASSLSMGYGYTFGSGTRLTVV.

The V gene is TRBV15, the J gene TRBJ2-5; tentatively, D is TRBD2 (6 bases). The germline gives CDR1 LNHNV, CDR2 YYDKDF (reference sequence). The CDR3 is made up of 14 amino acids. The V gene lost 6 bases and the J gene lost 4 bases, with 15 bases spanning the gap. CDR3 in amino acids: CATSTGVWGETQYF. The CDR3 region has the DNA TGTGCCACCAGTACGGGGGTGTGGGGAGAGACCCAGTACTTC.

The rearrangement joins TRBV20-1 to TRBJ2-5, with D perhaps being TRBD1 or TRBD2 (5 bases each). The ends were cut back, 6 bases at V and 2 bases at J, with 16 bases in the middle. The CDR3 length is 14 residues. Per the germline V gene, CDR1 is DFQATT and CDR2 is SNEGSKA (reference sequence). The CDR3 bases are TGCAGTGCATTTGCCCGGGACGATCAAGAGACCCAGTACTTC. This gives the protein CSAFARDDQETQYF.

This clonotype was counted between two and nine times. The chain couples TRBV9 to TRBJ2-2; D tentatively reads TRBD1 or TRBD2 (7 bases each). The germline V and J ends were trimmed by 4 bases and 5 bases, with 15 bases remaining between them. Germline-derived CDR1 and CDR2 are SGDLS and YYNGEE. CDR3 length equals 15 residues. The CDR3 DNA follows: TGTGCCAGCAGCCCCAGGGGGGGGCTAACCGGGGAGCTGTTTTTT. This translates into CASSPRGGLTGELFF.

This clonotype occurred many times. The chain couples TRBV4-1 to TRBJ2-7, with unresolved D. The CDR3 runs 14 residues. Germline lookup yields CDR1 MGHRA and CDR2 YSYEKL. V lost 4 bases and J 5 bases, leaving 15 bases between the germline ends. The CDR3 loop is CASSRSGTGDEQYF. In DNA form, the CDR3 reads TGCGCCAGCAGCCGAAGTGGCACTGGCGACGAGCAGTACTTC.

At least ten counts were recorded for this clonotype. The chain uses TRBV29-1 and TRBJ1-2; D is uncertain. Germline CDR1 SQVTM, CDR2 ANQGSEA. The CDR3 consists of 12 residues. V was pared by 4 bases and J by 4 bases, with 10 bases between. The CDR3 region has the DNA TGCAGCGTTGTCTCGTCCATCTATGGCTACACCTTC. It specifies CSVVSSIYGYTF.

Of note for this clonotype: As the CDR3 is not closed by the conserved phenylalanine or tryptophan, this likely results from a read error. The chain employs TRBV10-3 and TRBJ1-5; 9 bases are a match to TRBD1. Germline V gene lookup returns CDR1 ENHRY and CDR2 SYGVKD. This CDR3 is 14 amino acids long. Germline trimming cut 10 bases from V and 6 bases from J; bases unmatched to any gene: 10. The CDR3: CASSRQGEGQPQHI. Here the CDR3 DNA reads TGTGCCAGCAGCCGACAGGGGGAAGGTCAGCCCCAGCATATT.

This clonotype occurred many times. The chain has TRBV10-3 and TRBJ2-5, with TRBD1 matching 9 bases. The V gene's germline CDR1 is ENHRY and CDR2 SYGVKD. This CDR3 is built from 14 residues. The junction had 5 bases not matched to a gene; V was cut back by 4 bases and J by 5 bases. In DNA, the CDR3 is TGTGCCATCAGTGCCGGGACAGGGTTGGAGACCCAGTACTTC. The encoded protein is CAISAGTGLETQYF.